This T cell receptor beta chain was sequenced in a study of vaccination effects on CD4 cells after COVID-19. Worth noting for this clone: Its antigen is still unknown.

The CDR3 covers 14 residues. CDR1 and CDR2 from the germline V gene are SGHRS and YFSETQ. The V end lost 6 bases, the J end lost 3 bases, and 13 bases lay between the germline ends. The table came from immunoSEQ multiplex PCR; TCRdb's copy has only in-frame clones and leaves some out. The sample contains approximately 23,000 clones, 65% to 70% of which appear only once. Antigen-specific CD4+ T cell clonotypes were called by their expansion after viral peptide-pool culture in ViraFEST. After roughly 10 days in culture, the CD4+ T cells were isolated. No vaccinee had earlier SARS-CoV-2 infection, and nucleocapsid antibodies were negative.

The specimen was CD4+ T cells from PBMCs cultured with HCoV-NL63 spike peptides, collected before COVID-19 vaccination. The chain has TRBV5-1 and TRBJ2-1, with D possibly matching TRBD2 (5 bases). The receptor was derived from a human donor who received a COVID-19 vaccine. CDR3: CASTFDYLYNEQFF. CDR3 DNA sequence: TGCGCCAGCACCTTTGACTATCTCTACAATGAGCAGTTCTTC.